This is a list of T cell receptor beta chains from one sample in a study of blood T cell repertoires in COVID-19. Clones were sequenced by immunoSEQ multiplex PCR, and TCRdb holds only the in-frame ones, with some missing. The data contain around 64,000 clones, around two thirds of them singletons. Sequenced sample: PBMCs or T cells enriched from blood (not recorded which). The receptors shown here come from a woman aged 60-75 years who had been exposed to COVID-19. Each CDR3 is given with its conserved first and last residue. Fields, in order: clone size, D gene, J gene, V gene, CDR3 DNA, CDR3 protein. D genes are given only for firm matches. Rows may omit the clone size; those that give it use once, few, many or a size class.

clone size: -
D gene: TRBD1
J gene: TRBJ1-5
V gene: TRBV7-2
CDR3 DNA: TGTGCCAGCAGCTTAGCTACAGGGGTCCATCAGCCCCAGCATTTT
CDR3 protein: CASSLATGVHQPQHF

clone size: -
D gene: -
J gene: TRBJ2-1
V gene: TRBV28
CDR3 DNA: TGTGCCAGCAGCGCTTTAACGGGGGGACACCACAATGAGCAGTTCTTC
CDR3 protein: CASSALTGGHHNEQFF

clone size: -
D gene: -
J gene: TRBJ2-3
V gene: TRBV30
CDR3 DNA: TGTGCCTGGAGTGGAGGGCAGAGCACAGATACGCAGTATTTT
CDR3 protein: CAWSGGQSTDTQYF

clone size: -
D gene: -
J gene: TRBJ2-3
V gene: TRBV7-2
CDR3 DNA: TGTGCCAGCAGCTTAGCGGCCGCAGATACGCAGTATTTT
CDR3 protein: CASSLAAADTQYF

clone size: -
D gene: TRBD1
J gene: TRBJ1-3
V gene: TRBV7-2
CDR3 DNA: TGTGCCAGCAGCTGGACAGGGACCCACACCATATATTTT
CDR3 protein: CASSWTGTHTIYF

clone size: -
D gene: TRBD1
J gene: TRBJ1-2
V gene: TRBV4-1
CDR3 DNA: TGCGCCAGCAGACCACGAACAGGGGCACCTAACTATGGCTACACCTTC
CDR3 protein: CASRPRTGAPNYGYTF

clone size: once
D gene: -
J gene: TRBJ2-7
V gene: TRBV20-1
CDR3 DNA: TGCAGTGCTAGAGATTATTACGAGCAGTACTTC
CDR3 protein: CSARDYYEQYF

clone size: -
D gene: -
J gene: TRBJ1-1
V gene: TRBV6-5
CDR3 DNA: TGTGCCAGCAGTTACTCCGGGGCAGGGGTCAGCACTGAAGCTTTCTTT
CDR3 protein: CASSYSGAGVSTEAFF

clone size: -
D gene: TRBD2
J gene: TRBJ2-1
V gene: TRBV5-1
CDR3 DNA: TGCGCCAGCAGCGCGGGGGGGCCTCGCAATGAGCAGTTCTTC
CDR3 protein: CASSAGGPRNEQFF

clone size: many
D gene: -
J gene: TRBJ2-7
V gene: TRBV29-1
CDR3 DNA: TGCAGCGTTACGGGGAGTCACGAGCAGTACTTC
CDR3 protein: CSVTGSHEQYF

clone size: -
D gene: TRBD1
J gene: TRBJ1-1
V gene: TRBV12-3/TRBV12-4
CDR3 DNA: TGTGCCAGCAGTTGGGGACAGCCACCTAAAGCTTTCTTT
CDR3 protein: CASSWGQPPKAFF

clone size: -
D gene: TRBD1
J gene: TRBJ1-5
V gene: TRBV9
CDR3 DNA: TGTGCCAGCAGCTCCGGGACAGGGATGGGCAATCAGCCCCAGCATTTT
CDR3 protein: CASSSGTGMGNQPQHF

clone size: -
D gene: TRBD1
J gene: TRBJ2-1
V gene: TRBV28
CDR3 DNA: TGTGCCAGCAGTCCGTGGGGACAGGGAGAGAATGAGCAGTTCTTC
CDR3 protein: CASSPWGQGENEQFF

clone size: -
D gene: TRBD2
J gene: TRBJ2-3
V gene: TRBV18
CDR3 DNA: TGTGCCAGCTCACCTAGCGGGGGGGCCCCGGATACGCAGTATTTT
CDR3 protein: CASSPSGGAPDTQYF

clone size: once
D gene: -
J gene: TRBJ2-2
V gene: TRBV3-1/TRBV3-2
CDR3 DNA: TGTGCCAGCAGCCGTGCGGGGTACACCGGGGAGCTGTTTTTT
CDR3 protein: CASSRAGYTGELFF

clone size: -
D gene: -
J gene: TRBJ1-2
V gene: TRBV2
CDR3 DNA: TGTGCCAGCAGTGACCCAGGCAGGGAAAACTATGGCTACACCTTC
CDR3 protein: CASSDPGRENYGYTF

clone size: -
D gene: -
J gene: TRBJ1-1
V gene: TRBV6-2/TRBV6-3
CDR3 DNA: TGTGCCAGCAGTTCGGTGCGGTCGAACACTGAAGCTTTCTTT
CDR3 protein: CASSSVRSNTEAFF

clone size: -
D gene: TRBD2
J gene: TRBJ2-1
V gene: TRBV19
CDR3 DNA: TGTGCCAGTAGTATTATAGCGGGGTTCTACAATGAGCAGTTCTTC
CDR3 protein: CASSIIAGFYNEQFF

clone size: once
D gene: TRBD1
J gene: TRBJ2-3
V gene: TRBV28
CDR3 DNA: TGTGCCAGCAGTTTAGAGGACCAGGGGGCAGGCCCGCCCACAGATACGCAGTATTTT
CDR3 protein: CASSLEDQGAGPPTDTQYF

clone size: -
D gene: -
J gene: TRBJ2-5
V gene: TRBV7-2
CDR3 DNA: TGTGCCAGCAGCTTGCAGGTCGCGATAGAGACCCAGTACTTC
CDR3 protein: CASSLQVAIETQYF

clone size: once
D gene: -
J gene: TRBJ2-6
V gene: TRBV24-1
CDR3 DNA: TGTGCCACCAGTGATCTCCGGGGGAGGTCGGCTTTC
CDR3 protein: CATSDLRGRSAF

clone size: -
D gene: -
J gene: TRBJ2-7
V gene: TRBV5-1
CDR3 DNA: TGCGCCAGCAGCTGGGGGGCAGGGGGTAATAACGAGCAGTACTTC
CDR3 protein: CASSWGAGGNNEQYF

clone size: -
D gene: -
J gene: TRBJ1-5
V gene: TRBV15
CDR3 DNA: TGTGCCACCAGCAGAGAACAGATAACTAATCAGCCCCAGCATTTT
CDR3 protein: CATSREQITNQPQHF

clone size: -
D gene: TRBD2
J gene: TRBJ2-3
V gene: TRBV27
CDR3 DNA: TGTGCCAGCAGTTTATACGGGGGGTCCATGACAGATACGCAGTATTTT
CDR3 protein: CASSLYGGSMTDTQYF

clone size: -
D gene: TRBD1
J gene: TRBJ2-7
V gene: TRBV2
CDR3 DNA: TGTGCCAGCAGTCTAGGACAGGGTTACGAGCAGTACTTC
CDR3 protein: CASSLGQGYEQYF

clone size: -
D gene: -
J gene: TRBJ1-2
V gene: TRBV28
CDR3 DNA: TGTGCCAGCAGTTTCGGAGGTCTGAAAGCTAACTATGGCTACACCTTC
CDR3 protein: CASSFGGLKANYGYTF

clone size: few
D gene: TRBD1
J gene: TRBJ1-5
V gene: TRBV20-1
CDR3 DNA: TGCAGTGCTAGTACGGACAGGGACAATCAGCCCCAGCATTTT
CDR3 protein: CSASTDRDNQPQHF

clone size: -
D gene: -
J gene: TRBJ2-3
V gene: TRBV30
CDR3 DNA: TGTGCCTGGAGTGACTTAGATACGCAGTATTTT
CDR3 protein: CAWSDLDTQYF

clone size: once
D gene: -
J gene: TRBJ1-5
V gene: TRBV5-1
CDR3 DNA: TGCGCCAGCAGCCCGTGGGGGGAGAATCAGCCCCAGCATTTT
CDR3 protein: CASSPWGENQPQHF

clone size: -
D gene: -
J gene: TRBJ1-1
V gene: TRBV7-9
CDR3 DNA: TGTGCCAGCAGCTATCAACAGGCTAACACTGAAGCTTTCTTT
CDR3 protein: CASSYQQANTEAFF

clone size: -
D gene: TRBD1
J gene: TRBJ2-7
V gene: TRBV6-2/TRBV6-3
CDR3 DNA: TGTGCCAGCAGTTACGGGGGGACAGGGACCTACGAGCAGTACTTC
CDR3 protein: CASSYGGTGTYEQYF

clone size: -
D gene: -
J gene: TRBJ2-2
V gene: TRBV7-6
CDR3 DNA: TGTGCCAGCACTTCTGCTGGGGCGATTGTCACCGGGGAGCTGTTTTTT
CDR3 protein: CASTSAGAIVTGELFF

clone size: -
D gene: -
J gene: TRBJ1-1
V gene: TRBV14
CDR3 DNA: TGTGCCAGCAGCCAAGTAGGAGGGAACACTGAAGCTTTCTTT
CDR3 protein: CASSQVGGNTEAFF

clone size: -
D gene: -
J gene: TRBJ1-1
V gene: TRBV15
CDR3 DNA: TGTGCCACCAGCAGGGACAGGAACACTGAAGCTTTCTTT
CDR3 protein: CATSRDRNTEAFF

clone size: -
D gene: -
J gene: TRBJ1-1
V gene: TRBV6-1
CDR3 DNA: TGTGCCAGCAGTGAAGGAACCAGAAGAGAAGCTTTCTTT
CDR3 protein: CASSEGTRREAFF

clone size: -
D gene: -
J gene: TRBJ2-1
V gene: TRBV11-2
CDR3 DNA: TGTGCCAGCAGCTCCCCGCGGGGAACCTACAATGAGCAGTTCTTC
CDR3 protein: CASSSPRGTYNEQFF

clone size: -
D gene: -
J gene: TRBJ1-1
V gene: TRBV7-2
CDR3 DNA: TGTGCCAGCAGCTTAGTGCACCTCGGCACTGAAGCTTTCTTT
CDR3 protein: CASSLVHLGTEAFF

clone size: once
D gene: TRBD2
J gene: TRBJ2-1
V gene: TRBV9
CDR3 DNA: TGTGCCAGCAGCGTGGGAGCGGGGGCTTACAATGAGCAGTTCTTC
CDR3 protein: CASSVGAGAYNEQFF

clone size: many
D gene: -
J gene: TRBJ2-7
V gene: TRBV7-8
CDR3 DNA: TGTGCCAGCAGCTTACCCCCCGGCGAGCAGTACTTC
CDR3 protein: CASSLPPGEQYF

clone size: -
D gene: -
J gene: TRBJ1-4
V gene: TRBV2
CDR3 DNA: TGTGCCAGCGGCTCCCCCCGCAATGAAAAACTGTTTTTT
CDR3 protein: CASGSPRNEKLFF

clone size: -
D gene: TRBD2
J gene: TRBJ2-3
V gene: TRBV3-1/TRBV3-2
CDR3 DNA: TGTGCCAGCAGCCAAGATCTAGCGGGGGGTACAAATACGCAGTATTTT
CDR3 protein: CASSQDLAGGTNTQYF

clone size: -
D gene: -
J gene: TRBJ1-5
V gene: TRBV6-1
CDR3 DNA: TGTGCCAGCAGTGAAGCGCGCCGGGGAGGGACGGGCAATCAGCCCCAGCATTTT
CDR3 protein: CASSEARRGGTGNQPQHF

clone size: -
D gene: -
J gene: TRBJ1-1
V gene: TRBV7-2
CDR3 DNA: TGTGCCAGCAGCTTAACCCCTACTGGCACTGAAGCTTTCTTT
CDR3 protein: CASSLTPTGTEAFF

clone size: few
D gene: -
J gene: TRBJ1-2
V gene: TRBV7-9
CDR3 DNA: TGTGCCAGCAGACAAACAGGGACGGGGCATGGCTACACCTTC
CDR3 protein: CASRQTGTGHGYTF

clone size: -
D gene: -
J gene: TRBJ1-6
V gene: TRBV28
CDR3 DNA: TGTGCCAGCAGTTTGCCGGCGGGTATGGGTAATTCACCCCTCCACTTT
CDR3 protein: CASSLPAGMGNSPLHF

clone size: many
D gene: -
J gene: TRBJ1-1
V gene: TRBV2
CDR3 DNA: TGTGCCAGCAGTGAGACCGAGAGGGCTTTCTTT
CDR3 protein: CASSETERAFF

clone size: -
D gene: TRBD1
J gene: TRBJ1-5
V gene: TRBV14
CDR3 DNA: TGTGCCAGCAGCCCCCTGGACAGGCTCAATCAGCCCCAGCATTTT
CDR3 protein: CASSPLDRLNQPQHF

clone size: -
D gene: TRBD1
J gene: TRBJ1-1
V gene: TRBV27
CDR3 DNA: TGTGCCAGCAGTTTAGGCAGGGGGGAAGCTTTCTTT
CDR3 protein: CASSLGRGEAFF

clone size: -
D gene: -
J gene: TRBJ2-2
V gene: TRBV19
CDR3 DNA: TGTGCCAGTAGTGAGAATCGGGCCGGGGAGCTGTTTTTT
CDR3 protein: CASSENRAGELFF

clone size: -
D gene: -
J gene: TRBJ1-6
V gene: TRBV6-5
CDR3 DNA: TGTGCCAGCTCGGAGGAAATGAATTCACCCCTCCACTTT
CDR3 protein: CASSEEMNSPLHF

clone size: -
D gene: TRBD1
J gene: TRBJ1-5
V gene: TRBV3-1/TRBV3-2
CDR3 DNA: TGTGCCAGCAGCCAAGGGGACAGACCCAATCAGCCCCAGCATTTT
CDR3 protein: CASSQGDRPNQPQHF